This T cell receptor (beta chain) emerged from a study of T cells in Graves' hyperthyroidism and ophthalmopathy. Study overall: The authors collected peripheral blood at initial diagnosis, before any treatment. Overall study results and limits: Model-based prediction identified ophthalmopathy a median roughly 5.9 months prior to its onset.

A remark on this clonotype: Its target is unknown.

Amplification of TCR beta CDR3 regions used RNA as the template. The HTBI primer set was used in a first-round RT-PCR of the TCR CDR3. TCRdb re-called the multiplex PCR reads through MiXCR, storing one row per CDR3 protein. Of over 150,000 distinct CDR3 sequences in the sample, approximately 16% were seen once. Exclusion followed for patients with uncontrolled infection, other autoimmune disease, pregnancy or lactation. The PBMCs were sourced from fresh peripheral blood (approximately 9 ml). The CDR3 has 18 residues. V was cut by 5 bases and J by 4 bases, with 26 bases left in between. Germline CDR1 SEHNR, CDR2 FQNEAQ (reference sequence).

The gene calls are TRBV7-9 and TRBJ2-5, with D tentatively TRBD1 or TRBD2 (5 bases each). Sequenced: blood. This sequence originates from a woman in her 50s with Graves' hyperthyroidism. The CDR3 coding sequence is TGTGCCAGCAGCCCCCTGGGTCGGGTGTCGCTGAGGGGAGAGACCCAGTACTTC. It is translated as CASSPLGRVSLRGETQYF.